Listed below are T cell receptor beta chains from one sample, sequenced in a study. One entry per CDR3 protein results from TCRdb running MiXCR on the 5' RACE reads. Among more than 8,000 distinct CDR3 sequences listed, approximately 25% were seen once. The source material was Tregs sorted from blood. The source is a female donor with breast cancer. CDR3s include the opening cysteine and the closing phenylalanine or tryptophan. The order of the fields is clone size, D gene, J gene, V gene, CDR3 protein, CDR3 DNA. A D gene is named only where the DNA matches it firmly. Expanded clones get a size class; other rows say once, few or many, or leave the size out.

few,.,TRBJ1-1,TRBV6-5,CASSNSGPINTEAFF,TGTGCCAGCAGTAATTCCGGGCCTATCAACACTGAAGCTTTCTTT
once,.,TRBJ2-1,TRBV5-6,CASSSGQPNKQFF,TGTGCCAGCAGCTCTGGACAGCCTAATAAACAGTTCTTC
few,.,TRBJ2-7,TRBV4-1,CASSHGARGYSYEQYF,TGCGCCAGCAGCCATGGGGCCAGGGGCTACTCCTACGAGCAGTACTTC
medium-sized,TRBD2,TRBJ2-1,TRBV6-5,CASSYSRGSYNEQFF,TGTGCCAGCAGTTACTCGCGGGGGTCCTACAATGAGCAGTTCTTC
.,TRBD2,TRBJ2-7,TRBV20-1,CSAERTSGREQYF,TGCAGTGCAGAGAGGACTAGCGGGAGGGAGCAGTACTTC
many,TRBD2,TRBJ2-1,TRBV6-1,CASSGGSSYNEQFF,TGTGCCAGCAGCGGGGGGAGCTCCTACAATGAGCAGTTCTTC
few,.,TRBJ1-5,TRBV6-1,CASRDTGNQPQHF,TGTGCCAGCAGAGATACAGGGAATCAGCCCCAGCATTTT
medium-sized,TRBD2,TRBJ2-1,TRBV20-1,CSARDTELAGNEQFF,TGCAGTGCTAGAGATACGGAGCTAGCGGGTAATGAGCAGTTCTTC
few,TRBD2,TRBJ2-1,TRBV6-5,CASRLTSGWYNEQFF,TGTGCCAGCAGACTAACTAGCGGGTGGTACAATGAGCAGTTCTTC
many,.,TRBJ1-2,TRBV2,CASSDMGLGYGYTF,TGTGCCAGCAGTGACATGGGGCTGGGATATGGCTACACCTTC
medium-sized,.,TRBJ1-5,TRBV6-5,CASSAGGPVWSQHF,TGTGCCAGCTCCGCGGGGGGCCCGGTATGGTCCCAGCATTTT
.,.,TRBJ2-3,TRBV6-6,CASSYLTTYHTQYF,TGTGCCAGCAGTTATCTCACAACCTATCACACGCAGTATTTT
large,.,TRBJ2-1,TRBV29-1,CSVELGAVTYNEQFF,TGCAGCGTTGAGTTAGGAGCGGTAACCTACAATGAGCAGTTCTTC
medium-sized,.,TRBJ2-1,TRBV15,CATSRDLLVDSFVWEQFF,TGTGCCACCAGCAGAGATCTCTTGGTGGACAGCTTCGTGTGGGAGCAGTTCTTC
few,TRBD2,TRBJ2-1,TRBV20-1,CGVSASGRGSSYNEQFF,TGCGGTGTAAGCGCTAGCGGGAGGGGGAGCTCCTACAATGAGCAGTTCTTC
.,.,TRBJ2-1,TRBV6-5,CASSYPGGQGYNEQFF,TGTGCCAGCAGTTACCCGGGTGGCCAGGGATACAATGAGCAGTTCTTC
many,TRBD2,TRBJ2-1,TRBV20-1,CSARASGLAGDEQFF,TGCAGTGCTAGAGCATCCGGACTAGCGGGAGATGAGCAGTTCTTC
medium-sized,TRBD1,TRBJ1-5,TRBV9,CASSTGTGNQPQHF,TGTGCCAGCAGCACGGGGACAGGCAATCAGCCCCAGCATTTT
few,TRBD1,TRBJ2-7,TRBV18,CASSPPLPDRKREQYF,TGTGCCAGCTCACCTCCACTCCCGGACAGGAAGAGGGAGCAGTACTTC
.,.,TRBJ2-1,TRBV20-1,CSARDLRDSREQFF,TGCAGCGCTAGAGATCTGCGGGACAGCCGCGAGCAGTTCTTC
medium-sized,.,TRBJ1-5,TRBV6-5,CASSLQVRQPQHF,TGTGCCAGCAGTCTCCAAGTACGTCAGCCCCAGCATTTT
medium-sized,.,TRBJ1-2,TRBV7-8,CASSSGVRGNYGYTF,TGTGCCAGCAGCTCAGGGGTTCGGGGAAACTATGGCTACACCTTC
.,TRBD2,TRBJ2-1,TRBV6-5,CASRHFLGLVDSYNEQFF,TGTGCCAGCAGACATTTCCTCGGACTAGTCGACTCCTACAATGAGCAGTTCTTC
once,.,TRBJ1-1,TRBV29-1,CSVKNTGAFF,TGCAGCGTCAAGAACACTGGAGCTTTCTTT
.,.,TRBJ2-1,TRBV24-1,CATGSGGSYNEQFF,TGTGCCACCGGATCTGGGGGCTCCTACAATGAGCAGTTCTTC
medium-sized,TRBD1,TRBJ1-5,TRBV19,CASSIVGQLNQPQHF,TGTGCCAGTAGTATAGTGGGACAGCTCAATCAGCCCCAGCATTTT
medium-sized,.,TRBJ2-1,TRBV9,CASSVGGTVYNEQFF,TGTGCCAGCAGCGTAGGCGGGACAGTCTACAATGAGCAGTTCTTC
many,TRBD1,TRBJ2-1,TRBV7-3,CASSSPRTGLSYNEQFF,TGTGCCAGCAGCTCCCCCCGGACAGGACTGAGCTACAATGAGCAGTTCTTC
medium-sized,.,TRBJ2-2,TRBV20-1,CSASRSNTGELFF,TGCAGTGCTAGTCGCTCGAACACCGGGGAGCTGTTTTTT
few,.,TRBJ2-1,TRBV6-5,CANSLIAGEAYNEQFF,TGTGCCAACAGCCTTATCGCCGGGGAGGCCTACAATGAGCAGTTCTTC
medium-sized,TRBD2,TRBJ2-7,TRBV4-1,CASSRQAGLPGVHEQYF,TGCGCCAGCAGCCGGCAAGCGGGACTCCCGGGGGTCCACGAGCAGTACTTC
medium-sized,.,TRBJ2-7,TRBV20-1,CSAPYREYEQYF,TGCAGTGCTCCCTACAGGGAGTACGAGCAGTACTTC
medium-sized,TRBD1,TRBJ2-7,TRBV6-5,CASGTDRGLEQYF,TGTGCCAGCGGAACGGACAGGGGGCTCGAGCAGTACTTC
.,TRBD1,TRBJ1-1,TRBV6-5,CASGMGQNTEAFF,TGTGCCAGCGGAATGGGACAGAACACAGAAGCTTTCTTT
few,.,TRBJ1-1,TRBV5-1,CASSFQTGNTEAFF,TGCGCCAGCAGCTTCCAGACAGGGAACACTGAAGCTTTCTTT
few,TRBD1,TRBJ2-7,TRBV20-1,CSAEGQNSYEQYF,TGCAGTGCTGAGGGACAGAACTCCTACGAGCAGTACTTC
medium-sized,.,TRBJ2-1,TRBV25-1,CASSEFGGGAGEQFF,TGTGCCAGCAGTGAATTTGGGGGTGGGGCAGGTGAGCAGTTCTTC
.,TRBD1,TRBJ2-7,TRBV6-6,CASSSPGQGYEQYF,TGTGCCAGCAGTTCCCCGGGACAGGGCTACGAGCAGTACTTC
.,TRBD1,TRBJ1-5,TRBV5-8,CASSLAGGGWPQHF,TGTGCCAGCAGCTTGGCAGGGGGTGGATGGCCCCAGCATTTT
many,.,TRBJ2-7,TRBV6-5,CASSYSILAAGEQYF,TGTGCCAGCAGTTACTCGATACTAGCCGCCGGGGAGCAGTACTTC
many,.,TRBJ1-2,TRBV7-8,CASSQQGSGGYTF,TGTGCCAGCAGCCAACAGGGCTCGGGTGGCTACACCTTC